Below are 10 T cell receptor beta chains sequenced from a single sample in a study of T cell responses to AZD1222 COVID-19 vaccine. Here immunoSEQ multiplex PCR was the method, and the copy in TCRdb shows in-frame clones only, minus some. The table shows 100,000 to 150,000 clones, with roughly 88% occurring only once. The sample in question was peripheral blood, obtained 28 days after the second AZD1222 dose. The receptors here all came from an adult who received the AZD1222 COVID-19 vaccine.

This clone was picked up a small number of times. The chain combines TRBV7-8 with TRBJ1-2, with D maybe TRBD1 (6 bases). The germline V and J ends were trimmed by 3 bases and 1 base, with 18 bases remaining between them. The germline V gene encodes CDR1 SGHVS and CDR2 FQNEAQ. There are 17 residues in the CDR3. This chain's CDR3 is CASSFGAAGALNYGYTF. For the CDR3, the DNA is TGTGCCAGCAGCTTCGGCGCGGCAGGGGCCCTTAACTATGGCTACACCTTC.

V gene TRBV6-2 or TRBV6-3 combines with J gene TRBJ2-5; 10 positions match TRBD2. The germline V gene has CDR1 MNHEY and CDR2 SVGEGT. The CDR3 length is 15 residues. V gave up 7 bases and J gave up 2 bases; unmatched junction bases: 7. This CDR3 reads CASTPSGRIQETQYF. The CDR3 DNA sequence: TGTGCCAGCACCCCTAGCGGGAGAATACAAGAGACCCAGTACTTC.

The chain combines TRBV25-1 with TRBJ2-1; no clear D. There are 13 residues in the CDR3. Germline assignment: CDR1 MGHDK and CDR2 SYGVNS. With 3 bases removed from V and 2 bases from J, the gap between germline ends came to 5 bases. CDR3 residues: CASSDFTYNEQFF. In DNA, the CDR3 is TGTGCCAGCAGTGACTTCACCTACAATGAGCAGTTCTTC.

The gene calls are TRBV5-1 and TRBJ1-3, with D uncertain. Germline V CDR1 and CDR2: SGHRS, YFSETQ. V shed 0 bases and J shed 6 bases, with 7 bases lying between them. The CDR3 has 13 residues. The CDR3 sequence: CASSLDGINTIYF. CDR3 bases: TGCGCCAGCAGCTTGGACGGCATAAACACCATATATTTT.

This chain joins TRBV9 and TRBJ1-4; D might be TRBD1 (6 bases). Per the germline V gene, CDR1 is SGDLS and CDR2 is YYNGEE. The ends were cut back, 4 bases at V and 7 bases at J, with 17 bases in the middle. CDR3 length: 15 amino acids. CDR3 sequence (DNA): TGTGCCAGCAGCCCGTCTGGGGGGGCGGTTGAAAAACTGTTTTTT. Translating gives CASSPSGGAVEKLFF.

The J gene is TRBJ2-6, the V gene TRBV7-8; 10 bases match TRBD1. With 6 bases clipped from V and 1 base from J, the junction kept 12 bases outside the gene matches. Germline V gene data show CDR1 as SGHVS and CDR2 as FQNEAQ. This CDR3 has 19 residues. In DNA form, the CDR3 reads TGTGCCAGCAGAGCTACGCCGGGACAGGGGCTGTCTGGGGCCAACGTCCTGACTTTC. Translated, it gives CASRATPGQGLSGANVLTF.

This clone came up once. CDR3 sequence: CASSLVLQGFSGNTIYF. The CDR3 DNA follows: TGTGCCAGCAGCTTGGTGTTGCAGGGATTCTCTGGAAACACCATATATTTT. The V call is TRBV5-6, the J call TRBJ1-3; D possibly corresponds to TRBD1 (5 bases). V lost 0 bases and J lost 0, with 13 bases in between. The CDR3 covers 17 residues. Germline CDR1 SGHDT, CDR2 YYEEEE.

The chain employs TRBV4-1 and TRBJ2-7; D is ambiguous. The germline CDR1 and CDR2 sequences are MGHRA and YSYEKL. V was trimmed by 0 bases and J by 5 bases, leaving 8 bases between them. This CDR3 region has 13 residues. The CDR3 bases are TGCGCCAGCAGCCAAGATTCTCCTAACGAGCAGTACTTC. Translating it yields CASSQDSPNEQYF.

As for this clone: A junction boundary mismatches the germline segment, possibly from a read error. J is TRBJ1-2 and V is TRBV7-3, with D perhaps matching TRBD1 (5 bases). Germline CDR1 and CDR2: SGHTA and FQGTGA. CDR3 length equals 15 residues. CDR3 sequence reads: CASSITGGTNYGYTF. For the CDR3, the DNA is TGTGCCAGCAGCATAACCGGGGGAACTAACTATGGCTACACCTTC.

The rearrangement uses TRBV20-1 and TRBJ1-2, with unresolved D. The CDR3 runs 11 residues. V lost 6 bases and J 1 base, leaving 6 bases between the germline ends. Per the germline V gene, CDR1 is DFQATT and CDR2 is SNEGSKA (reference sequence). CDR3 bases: TGCAGTGCGGCAGATAACTATGGCTACACCTTC. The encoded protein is CSAADNYGYTF.